This entry lists 23 T cell receptor beta chains sequenced from one sample in a study of T cell changes during pregnancy in multiple sclerosis. Assay used: immunoSEQ multiplex PCR; TCRdb lists only in-frame clones, some missing. The table includes about 40,000 clones, 70% to 90% detected once. The source material was CD4+ T cells from peripheral blood mononuclear cells, sampled before pregnancy. These receptors originate from a female donor with multiple sclerosis, enrolled in a pregnancy study.

The sample holds one count of this clone. The chain carries TRBV28 and TRBJ2-7, with D maybe TRBD1 (5 bases). This CDR3 contains 14 residues. Germline CDR1 MDHEN, CDR2 SYDVKM. Trimming stripped 2 bases from V and 3 bases from J, with 11 bases between. The CDR3 DNA sequence: TGTGCCAGCAGTTTAGGCGGCAGGGTCTACGAGCAGTACTTC. Translating it yields CASSLGGRVYEQYF.

This clone occurred once. V usage is TRBV6-5 and J usage is TRBJ1-2; TRBD1 agrees at 7 bases. Germline V gene lookup returns CDR1 MNHEY and CDR2 SVGAGI. The CDR3 sequence is 14 residues long. J was trimmed by 3 bases and V by 3 bases; bases with no gene match: 4. The CDR3 here is CASSYIGQDYGYTF. The CDR3, as DNA: TGTGCCAGCAGTTATATCGGACAGGACTATGGCTACACCTTC.

This clone was counted only a few times. The chain recombines TRBV29-1 with TRBJ1-1; TRBD1 aligns across 7 bases. V trimming: 6 bases; J trimming: 3 bases; junction bases outside the gene matches: 7. This CDR3 is 13 amino acids long. Germline-derived CDR1 and CDR2 are SQVTM and ANQGSEA. For the CDR3, the DNA is TGCAGCGTATCAACAGGGGCGGACACTGAAGCTTTCTTT. Amino acids: CSVSTGADTEAFF. The variable domain in full, with the rest retrieved from reference TRBV29-1 and TRBJ1-1, is SAVISQKPSRDICQRGTSLTIQCQVDSQVTMMFWYRQQPGQSLTLIATANQGSEATYESGFVIDKFPISRPNLTFSTLTVSNMSPEDSSIYLCSVSTGADTEAFFGQGTRLTVV.

The chain has TRBV4-2 and TRBJ2-3; the match to TRBD2 covers 8 bases. The CDR3 consists of 15 residues. The germline V gene has CDR1 LGHNA and CDR2 YNFKEQ. Trimming cost V 5 bases and J 4 bases; bases outside gene matches: 8. This CDR3 reads CASSTTGGPADTQYF. The CDR3 nucleotides read TGTGCCAGCAGCACTACGGGGGGGCCCGCAGATACGCAGTATTTT.

This clone has just one count. The V and J genes are TRBV18 and TRBJ2-2; TRBD2 matches 8 bases. The CDR3 has 16 amino acids. Losses at the gene ends were 0 bases for V and 5 bases for J; bases not matched to a gene: 5. Germline assignment: CDR1 KGHSH and CDR2 LQKENI. The CDR3 region is CASSPPRPGGTGELFF. CDR3 sequence (DNA): TGTGCCAGCTCACCACCGAGACCGGGGGGGACCGGGGAGCTGTTTTTT.

V is TRBV5-6 and J is TRBJ1-5; D possibly corresponds to TRBD1 (5 bases). Germline values: CDR1 SGHDT, CDR2 YYEEEE. The CDR3 loop spans 15 amino acids. V dropped 1 base and J dropped 2 bases, with 10 bases sitting between them. CDR3 in amino acids: CASSLQGRGNQPQHF. CDR3 coding DNA: TGTGCCAGCAGCTTGCAGGGCAGGGGCAATCAGCCCCAGCATTTT.

The chain uses TRBV7-2 and TRBJ2-2; 11 nucleotides align to TRBD2. The germline V gene has CDR1 SGHTA and CDR2 FQGNSA. CDR3 length: 19 amino acids. V gave up 2 bases and J gave up 4 bases; unmatched junction bases: 12. The CDR3 reads CASSLLPLLAGGITGELFF. DNA for the CDR3: TGTGCCAGCAGCTTACTCCCCCTCCTAGCGGGGGGTATCACCGGGGAGCTGTTTTTT.

The chain uses TRBV6-6 and TRBJ1-1, with D unclear. CDR1 MNHNY and CDR2 SVGAGI come from the germline V gene (reference sequence). The CDR3 is 15 amino acids. The V end lost 5 bases, the J end lost 1 base, and 14 bases lay between the germline ends. Here the CDR3 reads CASSPPRMTNTEAFF. The CDR3 DNA reads as TGTGCCAGCAGTCCACCTAGGATGACGAACACTGAAGCTTTCTTT.

This chain links TRBV9 with TRBJ2-5, with TRBD1 as a possible D gene (5 bases). The V gene lost 0 bases and the J gene lost 3 bases, with 9 bases spanning the gap. Germline CDR1 and CDR2: SGDLS and YYNGEE. The CDR3 runs to 14 residues. The CDR3: CASSVEGWEETQYF. CDR3 DNA sequence: TGTGCCAGCAGCGTAGAGGGGTGGGAAGAGACCCAGTACTTC.

The CDR3 region has the DNA TGTGCCAGCAGCCCGGGGCGGACAGGAACCTACGAGCAGTACTTC. Protein: CASSPGRTGTYEQYF. V is TRBV5-4 and J is TRBJ2-7; 7 nucleotides align to TRBD1. Germline V gene data show CDR1 as SGHNT and CDR2 as YYREEE (reference sequence). J was trimmed by 2 bases and V by 4 bases; bases with no gene match: 9. This CDR3 has 15 amino acids.

This chain links TRBV9 with TRBJ2-7; D is uncertain. V dropped 0 bases and J dropped 2 bases, with 9 bases sitting between them. CDR3 size: 14 residues. Looked up from germline, CDR1 is SGDLS and CDR2 is YYNGEE. CDR3 nucleotides: TGTGCCAGCAGCGTAGCGAGTCTTACCTACGAGCAGTACTTC. Translating gives CASSVASLTYEQYF.

The chain uses TRBV6-6 and TRBJ2-3; D remains ambiguous. The CDR3 runs 14 residues. The V gene's germline CDR1 is MNHNY and CDR2 SVGAGI (reference sequence). Trimming cost V 2 bases and J 2 bases, with 8 bases left between them. The chain's CDR3 is CASSYNVATDTQYF. For the CDR3, the DNA is TGTGCCAGCAGTTACAATGTGGCCACAGATACGCAGTATTTT.

This chain links TRBV27 with TRBJ1-2, with 7 bases matching TRBD1. With V trimmed by 6 bases and J by 2 bases, 9 bases remained unmatched. The germline V gene has CDR1 MNHEY and CDR2 SMNVEV (reference sequence). The CDR3 runs to 15 residues. This chain's CDR3 is CASRLTGVENYGYTF. The CDR3, as DNA: TGTGCCAGCAGGTTAACAGGGGTCGAAAACTATGGCTACACCTTC.

The J gene is TRBJ2-2, the V gene TRBV11-1; no clear D gene. CDR3 size: 15 residues. CDR1 and CDR2 from the germline V gene are SGHAT and FQDESV (reference sequence). The V end was cut by 4 bases, the J end by 0 bases, with 9 bases between. For the CDR3, the DNA is TGTGCCAGCAGCTCGACTCGGGCGAACACCGGGGAGCTGTTTTTT. It specifies CASSSTRANTGELFF.

This clone occurred once. The chain has TRBV7-8 and TRBJ1-4; D unresolved. Germline CDR1 reads SGHVS; CDR2 reads FQNEAQ. The CDR3 length is 12 residues. The V and J ends lost 7 bases and 8 bases respectively, with 11 bases between them. The CDR3 protein is CASTNSAEKLFF. DNA for the CDR3: TGTGCCAGCACCAATTCAGCGGAAAAACTGTTTTTT.

This clone turned up a few times. CDR3 in DNA: TGTGCCAGCAGCTTTTGGGGACAGCATAATTCACCCCTCCACTTT. Translating gives CASSFWGQHNSPLHF. The chain has TRBV7-2 and TRBJ1-6, with TRBD1 matching over 7 bases. The CDR3 extends over 15 amino acids. CDR1 and CDR2 (germline): SGHTA, FQGNSA. With V trimmed by 3 bases and J by 5 bases, 4 bases remained unmatched.

The chain uses TRBV5-4 and TRBJ1-2; D unclear. V was shortened by 0 bases and J by 5 bases, with 5 bases between the two germline ends. Germline loops: CDR1 SGHNT, CDR2 YYREEE (reference sequence). CDR3 length: 12 amino acids. CDR3: CASSLDRYGYTF. The CDR3 DNA follows: TGTGCCAGCAGCTTGGACAGATATGGCTACACCTTC.

This clone has only one observation. The genes are TRBV7-2 and TRBJ2-3; 10 nucleotides line up with TRBD2. The CDR3 totals 18 residues. J lost 4 bases, V lost 1 base, and 11 bases had no gene match. Germline V gene lookup returns CDR1 SGHTA and CDR2 FQGNSA. Here the CDR3 reads CASSLVIGRAGGPDTQYF. The CDR3 coding sequence is TGTGCCAGCAGCTTAGTAATTGGGCGAGCGGGGGGGCCAGATACGCAGTATTTT.

This sequence joins TRBV18 and TRBJ2-3; TRBD1 matches 8 bases. V gave up 3 bases and J gave up 2 bases; unmatched junction bases: 7. CDR3 length equals 16 residues. Germline values: CDR1 KGHSH, CDR2 LQKENI. CDR3 sequence: CASSPGQGGNTDTQYF. CDR3 bases: TGTGCCAGCTCACCCGGACAGGGAGGAAACACAGATACGCAGTATTTT.

This clone was observed a single time. The chain joins TRBV5-1 to TRBJ2-1; the D gene is possibly TRBD1 (6 bases). Germline CDR1 is SGHRS and CDR2 is YFSETQ. V was clipped by 3 bases and J by 5 bases, with 15 bases between them. The CDR3 contains 15 residues. DNA of the CDR3: TGCGCCAGCAGCTCAGACAGGACTGCACACAATGAGCAGTTCTTC. This codes for CASSSDRTAHNEQFF.

The chain couples TRBV4-2 to TRBJ2-7, with TRBD1 matching 9 bases. Germline assignment: CDR1 LGHNA and CDR2 YNFKEQ. With 3 bases clipped from V and 4 bases from J, the junction kept 16 bases outside the gene matches. CDR3 length: 18 residues. The CDR3 DNA is TGTGCCAGCAGCCAGTCGGGACAGGGATTTTACGGATTTTACGAGCAGTACTTC. It codes for CASSQSGQGFYGFYEQYF.

The V and J genes are TRBV11-2 and TRBJ2-7; 11 bases are shared with TRBD1. The length of the CDR3 is 15 residues. J gave up 3 bases and V 3 bases, and 4 bases lay outside the gene matches. Germline values: CDR1 SGHAT, CDR2 FQNNGV. The CDR3 is CASSLAGTGGYEQYF. The CDR3, as DNA: TGTGCCAGCAGCTTGGCCGGGACAGGGGGCTACGAGCAGTACTTC.

The V and J genes are TRBV27 and TRBJ2-7; TRBD2 aligns across 7 bases. V lost 5 bases and J lost 0; bases outside the gene matches: 4. The CDR3 sequence is 14 residues long. Germline CDR1 MNHEY, CDR2 SMNVEV (reference sequence). CDR3 amino acids: CASSHPGGSYEQYF. The CDR3 DNA follows: TGTGCCAGCAGTCATCCGGGGGGCTCCTACGAGCAGTACTTC.